This TCR beta chain is drawn from a study of shared clonotypes between healthy human individuals. General observations from the study: Despite large depth, rarefaction showed incomplete sorted-subset sequencing. Naive CD4 clonotype sharing across several donors was roughly 5%.

In the naive CD8 group, cells lacked CD45RO and were positively selected for CCR7, so terminally differentiated effector memory CD45RA+ cells were left out. None of the donors, who were healthy HIV-negative adults, had recently had acute infections or vaccinations. The table came from immunoSEQ multiplex PCR; TCRdb's copy has only in-frame clones and leaves some out. The data hold fewer than 1 million clones, with about 96% observed a single time. Germline assignment: CDR1 LNHDA and CDR2 SQIVND (reference sequence). This CDR3 is built from 16 residues. V lost 6 bases and J 0 bases, leaving 15 bases between the germline ends. This clone was seen a single time. The antigen remains unidentified.

V gene TRBV19 combines with J gene TRBJ2-1, with D possibly TRBD2 on 6 matching bases. The sample was naive CD8+ T cells sorted from blood. This receptor was identified in a man younger than 40 in good health. The CDR3 loop is CASRAGTFDSYNEQFF. The CDR3 coding sequence is TGTGCCAGTAGGGCAGGGACTTTTGACTCCTACAATGAGCAGTTCTTC. Drawing the rest from reference TRBV19 and TRBJ2-1, the complete variable domain is DGGITQSPKYLFRKEGQNVTLSCEQNLNHDAMYWYRQDPGQGLRLIYYSQIVNDFQKGDIAEGYSVSREKKESFPLTVTSAQKNPTAFYLCASRAGTFDSYNEQFFGPGTRLTVL.